These 31 T cell receptor beta chains originate from one sample sequenced in a study of read filtering for tumor transcriptome and immune sequencing. Molecular barcoded adaptors covering alpha/delta and beta/gamma chains were used on 400 ng RNA. TCRdb recomputed calls from the reads with MiXCR, one row per CDR3 protein. The top ten hold under 9% of the sample, which has approximately 140,000 distinct CDR3 sequences, approximately 13% seen once. The sample comprised a population of CD138-negative cells sorted from bone marrow. The origin of the receptors is a donor at least 40 years old with multiple myeloma.

This clonotype showed up many times. The gene calls are TRBV27 and TRBJ2-3, with D perhaps TRBD1 or TRBD2 (6 bases each). V gave up 6 bases and J gave up 5 bases, with 15 bases separating them. The length of the CDR3 is 14 residues. Germline-derived CDR1 and CDR2 are MNHEY and SMNVEV (reference sequence). CDR3 residues: CASRPWGAQDTQYF. In nucleotides, the CDR3 is TGTGCCAGCAGGCCTTGGGGGGCACAAGATACGCAGTATTTT.

This clonotype was detected many times. The chain employs TRBV4-1 and TRBJ1-1, with D possibly TRBD1 on 6 matching bases. CDR1 MGHRA and CDR2 YSYEKL come from the germline V gene. Trimming pared 0 bases from V and 11 bases from J, leaving 19 bases between. The CDR3 consists of 15 residues. This CDR3 is CASSQDPSLGGRAFF. The CDR3 DNA is TGCGCCAGCAGCCAAGATCCCTCCCTTGGGGGCCGCGCTTTCTTT.

This clonotype showed up many times. The V gene is TRBV7-9, the J gene TRBJ1-2; 8 positions match TRBD1. Germline lookup yields CDR1 SEHNR and CDR2 FQNEAQ (reference sequence). V lost 3 bases to trimming and J lost 11 bases; unmatched junction nucleotides: 11. This CDR3 contains 14 residues. CDR3 sequence: CASSFQGALVKYTF. CDR3 nucleotide sequence: TGTGCCAGCAGCTTTCAGGGGGCGTTGGTAAAGTACACCTTC.

A note on this clonotype: Likely a read error: the CDR3 ends without its conserved phenylalanine or tryptophan. The rearrangement uses TRBV4-1 and TRBJ2-3, with 13 positions matching TRBD2. Trimming at V came to 2 bases and at J to 2 bases, leaving 19 bases not matched to a gene. The CDR3 loop spans 22 amino acids. Germline CDR1 and CDR2: MGHRA and YSYEKL. In nucleotides, the CDR3 is TGCGCCAGCAGCCAATTGATCGGTCGACTAGCGGGAGGACGGGCCCTCACAGATACGCAGTATTTG. Protein product: CASSQLIGRLAGGRALTDTQYL.

This clonotype was picked up many times. This chain links TRBV20-1 with TRBJ2-1; D may be TRBD2 (6 bases). Trimming pared 6 bases from V and 6 bases from J, leaving 21 bases between. This CDR3 has 15 residues. The germline V gene has CDR1 DFQATT and CDR2 SNEGSKA (reference sequence). CDR3 sequence: CSAPAGRGFFNEQFF. The CDR3 DNA sequence: TGCAGTGCCCCCGCCGGGAGAGGATTCTTCAATGAGCAGTTCTTC.

This clonotype appeared a few times. This sequence may be a read error, since a much larger clone differs from it by one base. This chain joins TRBV5-1 and TRBJ2-1; D perhaps matches TRBD1 (6 bases). This CDR3 contains 14 residues. Germline assignment: CDR1 SGHRS and CDR2 YFSETQ. The CDR3 sequence is CASSFETGYNERFF. In DNA, the CDR3 is TGCGCCAGCAGCTTTGAGACAGGATACAATGAGCGGTTCTTC.

In its sample, this clonotype was seen many times. V and J are TRBV6-1 and TRBJ1-5, with a tentative D call TRBD1 (6 bases). Trimming removed 7 bases from V and 2 bases from J, with 12 bases in between. Germline CDR1 is MNHNS and CDR2 is SASEGT. This CDR3 comprises 14 residues. The CDR3 protein is CASTRDIGNQPQHF. CDR3 sequence (DNA): TGTGCCAGCACTCGGGACATAGGCAATCAGCCCCAGCATTTT.

V gene TRBV5-6 combines with J gene TRBJ1-6; 7 nucleotides align to TRBD1. The V and J ends lost 5 bases and 8 bases, in that order; junction bases with no gene match: 10. The germline CDR1 and CDR2 sequences are SGHDT and YYEEEE. The CDR3 runs 15 residues. CDR3 protein: CASSFRTGYDSPLHF. The CDR3 nucleotides are TGTGCCAGCAGTTTCCGGACAGGTTACGATTCACCCCTCCACTTT.

This clonotype was observed many times. The CDR3 DNA is TGTGCCAGCAGTTACGGGATCTTCAATGAGCAGTTCTTC. Its protein is CASSYGIFNEQFF. The rearrangement links TRBV6-2 or TRBV6-3 to TRBJ2-1; D unresolved. CDR1 is MNHEY, CDR2 SVGEGT, per germline. The CDR3 has 13 amino acids. Between the trimmed V and J ends, which lost 2 bases and 6 bases, there was a span of 8 bases.

This clonotype came up many times. The CDR3 DNA follows: TGTGCCAGCAGCTTTAGCGGGAGCCCCCAAGAGACCCAGTACTTC. The encoded protein is CASSFSGSPQETQYF. The J gene is TRBJ2-5, the V gene TRBV11-3, with 9 bases lining up with TRBD2. CDR1 and CDR2 from the germline V gene are SGHNT and YENEEA. The CDR3 loop spans 15 amino acids. Trimming took 3 bases from V and 1 from J; bases not matched to a gene: 3.

This clonotype was seen many times. The rearrangement joins TRBV20-1 to TRBJ2-7, with TRBD2 matching 8 bases. The CDR3 extends over 13 amino acids. V dropped 6 bases and J dropped 7; count of bases not matched to a gene: 11. The V gene's germline CDR1 is DFQATT and CDR2 SNEGSKA (reference sequence). CDR3 amino acids: CSATTSGTREQYF. As DNA, the CDR3 is TGCAGTGCAACCACTAGCGGCACCAGGGAGCAGTACTTC.

The V and J genes are TRBV30 and TRBJ1-5, with unresolved D. CDR3 length equals 13 residues. Germline assignment: CDR1 GTSNPN and CDR2 SVGIG (reference sequence). Trimming took 0 bases from V and 6 from J, leaving 9 bases between them. The CDR3 DNA follows: TGTGCCTGGAGTGTCACAGAAGGTCAGCCCCAGCATTTT. Translated: CAWSVTEGQPQHF.

In regard to this clonotype: A read error is possible here, since a much larger clone lies one base away. The chain couples TRBV23-1 to TRBJ2-2, with a tentative D call TRBD1 (5 bases). TRBV23-1 is an ORF, with its function uncertain. The CDR3 is 16 residues long. The V gene lost 0 bases and the J gene lost 7 bases, with 15 bases spanning the gap. CDR3 residues: CASSQSSGWVNGELFF. DNA for the CDR3: TGCGCCAGCAGTCAATCATCAGGGTGGGTCAACGGGGAGCTGTTTTTT.

This clonotype was recorded a few times. One end of the junction is discordant with germline, which a read error may explain. V and J are TRBV7-9 and TRBJ2-5, with 10 bases aligning to TRBD2. In germline, CDR1 is SEHNR, CDR2 FQNEAQ (reference sequence). CDR3 length: 15 amino acids. CDR3 nucleotides: TGTGCCAGCAGCTCACTAGCGGGATACGGTCAGACCCGGTACTTC. Its translation: CASSSLAGYGQTRYF.

This clonotype was counted between two and nine times. The chain carries TRBV7-8 and TRBJ2-5; TRBD2 matches 8 bases. Germline V gene lookup returns CDR1 SGHVS and CDR2 FQNEAQ. With 4 bases clipped from V and 5 bases from J, the junction kept 9 bases outside the gene matches. This CDR3 has 15 amino acids. CDR3 region: CASSSQAGEEETQYF. The CDR3 nucleotides read TGTGCCAGCAGCTCCCAAGCGGGAGAGGAGGAGACCCAGTACTTC.

This clonotype was seen at least ten times. This sequence joins TRBV12-3 or TRBV12-4 and TRBJ2-1; 7 positions match TRBD2. V was pared by 5 bases and J by 0 bases, with 16 bases of the junction left unmatched. The CDR3 is 19 amino acids. CDR3: CASSAIPHFGRSSYNEQFF. DNA of the CDR3: TGTGCCAGCAGTGCTATTCCCCATTTCGGGAGGAGCTCCTACAATGAGCAGTTCTTC.

This clonotype showed up many times. The rearrangement joins TRBV15 to TRBJ2-3; D uncertain. CDR1 and CDR2 from the germline V gene are LNHNV and YYDKDF (reference sequence). This CDR3 contains 15 residues. With 1 base removed from V and 1 base from J, the gap between germline ends came to 9 bases. The CDR3 region has the DNA TGTGCCACCAGCAGAGGTTTAACCGGCACAGATACGCAGTATTTT. Amino acids: CATSRGLTGTDTQYF.

This clonotype came up many times. This chain connects TRBV11-1 to TRBJ2-3; 9 nucleotides align to TRBD1. In germline, CDR1 is SGHAT, CDR2 FQDESV (reference sequence). V lost 2 bases, J lost 1 base, and 1 base stayed unmatched. The CDR3 has 15 residues. The CDR3 sequence: CASSLWDRGTDTQYF. In DNA form, the CDR3 reads TGTGCCAGCAGCTTATGGGACAGGGGCACAGATACGCAGTATTTT.

This clonotype came up many times. The CDR3 sequence is CASSLYFSPDTDTQYF. The CDR3 DNA reads as TGTGCCAGCAGCTTATATTTTAGCCCGGACACAGATACGCAGTATTTT. The chain links TRBV7-9 to TRBJ2-3, with unresolved D. Germline V gene sequence: CDR1 SEHNR, CDR2 FQNEAQ (reference sequence). The CDR3 has 16 amino acids. V lost 2 bases to trimming and J lost 2 bases, with 14 bases between them.

Note on this clonotype: With a much larger clone just one base away, this may be a read error. The chain uses TRBV19 and TRBJ2-1, with 7 bases lining up with TRBD1. Germline-derived CDR1 and CDR2 are LNHDA and SQIVND (reference sequence). The CDR3 has 14 amino acids. The CDR3 sequence: CASRVTGLEKVLVF. Written as DNA, the CDR3 is TGTGCCAGTAGGGTGACAGGGTTGGAAAAGGTCCTGGTCTTC.

This clonotype was counted many times. This rearrangement joins TRBV6-5 to TRBJ1-4, with D hard to call. Trimming pared 1 base from V and 7 bases from J, leaving 19 bases between. The CDR3 has 17 amino acids. Germline CDR1 reads MNHEY; CDR2 reads SVGAGI. CDR3 coding DNA: TGTGCCAGCAGTTACTATTTGTCGAGTCTGAGAGGTGAAAAACTGTTTTTT. This translates into CASSYYLSSLRGEKLFF.

This clonotype showed up many times. The CDR3 here is CSARPTSGRQETQYF. CDR3 nucleotide sequence: TGCAGTGCTAGGCCCACTAGCGGACGCCAAGAGACCCAGTACTTC. The chain links TRBV20-1 to TRBJ2-5, with 8 bases fitting TRBD2. In germline, CDR1 is DFQATT, CDR2 SNEGSKA (reference sequence). V lost 3 bases to trimming and J lost 1 base; unmatched junction nucleotides: 7. This CDR3 has 15 amino acids.

The V gene is TRBV5-1, the J gene TRBJ1-1; no clear D gene. This CDR3 is built from 13 residues. The germline V gene encodes CDR1 SGHRS and CDR2 YFSETQ. The V gene lost 2 bases and the J gene lost 0 bases, with 5 bases spanning the gap. The CDR3 sequence is CASSFGMNTEAFF. In nucleotides, the CDR3 is TGCGCCAGCAGCTTCGGGATGAACACTGAAGCTTTCTTT. Together with reference TRBV5-1 and TRBJ1-1, the CDR3 gives the full variable domain: KAGVTQTPRYLIKTRGQQVTLSCSPISGHRSVSWYQQTPGQGLQFLFEYFSETQRNKGNFPGRFSGRQFSNSRSEMNVSTLELGDSALYLCASSFGMNTEAFFGQGTRLTVV.

In its sample, this clonotype was seen many times. The chain combines TRBV20-1 with TRBJ2-7; 13 positions agree with TRBD2. The CDR3 length is 13 residues. Germline trimming cut 5 bases from V and 5 bases from J; bases unmatched to any gene: 3. CDR1 is DFQATT and CDR2 is SNEGSKA in the germline V gene (reference sequence). The CDR3 nucleotides read TGCAGTGCTCGGACTAGCGGGAGACACGAGCAGTACTTC. Translated: CSARTSGRHEQYF.

This clonotype was detected ten times or more. The chain recombines TRBV29-1 with TRBJ1-1; 7 bases line up with TRBD1. Trimming took 1 base from V and 5 from J; bases not matched to a gene: 7. This CDR3 is 14 amino acids long. CDR1 is SQVTM and CDR2 is ANQGSEA in the germline V gene. CDR3 in DNA: TGCAGCGTTGAAGGAGGGGGCGTAGAGACTGAAGCTTTCTTT. This gives the protein CSVEGGGVETEAFF.

Worth noting for this clonotype: Sequence at one end of the junction differs from germline and may be a read error. The rearrangement uses TRBV15 and TRBJ2-1; the D call may be TRBD1 or TRBD2 (8 bases each). CDR3 size: 13 residues. Germline V CDR1 and CDR2: LNHNV, YYDKDF (reference sequence). The DNA for the CDR3 is TGTGCCACCAGCTGGACAGGGCCGGGGGGGCAGTTGTTC. Its protein is CATSWTGPGGQLF.

This clonotype was recorded a few times. The rearrangement links TRBV19 to TRBJ2-2, with D maybe TRBD2 (5 bases). CDR3 size: 16 residues. Between the trimmed V and J ends, which lost 4 bases and 2 bases, there was a span of 14 bases. Germline lookup yields CDR1 LNHDA and CDR2 SQIVND (reference sequence). CDR3 region: CASSTWSGPNTGELFF. Written as DNA, the CDR3 is TGTGCCAGTAGTACCTGGAGCGGCCCAAACACCGGGGAGCTGTTTTTT.

Many counts were recorded for this clonotype. This chain uses TRBV12-3 or TRBV12-4 with TRBJ2-3; a weak D match, TRBD2 (5 bases). This CDR3 is built from 15 residues. V was shortened by 5 bases and J by 6 bases, with 18 bases between the two germline ends. The CDR3 coding sequence is TGTGCCAGCAGTCCCGGTGGGTTACCGGGGGATACGCAGTATTTT. Translated, it gives CASSPGGLPGDTQYF.

This clonotype was counted many times. This chain links TRBV20-1 with TRBJ2-3; a weak D match, TRBD2 (5 bases). Germline V gene sequence: CDR1 DFQATT, CDR2 SNEGSKA (reference sequence). CDR3 length: 14 amino acids. The CDR3 protein is CSAPDWTHTDTQYF. CDR3 bases: TGCAGCGCTCCGGACTGGACCCACACAGATACGCAGTATTTT.

This clonotype has ten or more counts. The V gene is TRBV3-1, the J gene TRBJ2-7; 9 bases are shared with TRBD1. CDR1 is LGHDT, CDR2 YNNKEL, per germline (reference sequence). Trimming took 6 bases from V and 0 from J; bases not matched to a gene: 6. The CDR3 is 15 amino acids. The CDR3 spells CASSPGTGSSYEQYF. DNA for the CDR3: TGTGCCAGCAGTCCTGGGACAGGGTCCTCCTACGAGCAGTACTTC.

This clonotype was seen repeatedly, ten times or more. The chain employs TRBV6-6 and TRBJ1-1; weak D call: TRBD1 (6 bases). Trimming shortened V by 5 bases and J by 4 bases, and 14 bases separated the two germline ends. CDR1 is MNHNY and CDR2 is SVGAGI in the germline V gene (reference sequence). There are 14 residues in the CDR3. The CDR3 DNA sequence: TGTGCCAGCAGTGAACCGGGACAATCCACTGAAGCTTTCTTT. Its translation: CASSEPGQSTEAFF.